A single T cell receptor beta chain is shown here with its context. This receptor's antigen is unknown. Per-base quality was not reported, and no clone a single base away is much larger than it. The record originates from a study of T cells in Graves' hyperthyroidism and ophthalmopathy (dated by TCRdb to between 2019 and 2020). Turning to the overall study: Peripheral blood samples were taken at initial diagnosis, before any treatment was given. Prospective prediction of ophthalmopathy was tested in an independent validation cohort of 18 to 20 hyperthyroidism patients and 15 to 17 patients who later progressed to ophthalmopathy. To identify distinguishing TCR V-J signatures, a discovery cohort of around 100 patients was used, comprising 43 with Graves' ophthalmopathy and around 60 with stable Graves' hyperthyroidism. The 85 to 100 discovery patients were divided at random into training and test sets in a 7:3 ratio. Following sampling, methimazole starting at 30 mg daily was given to hyperthyroidism patients, and high-dose intravenous methylprednisolone was given to ophthalmopathy patients. In six Graves' hyperthyroidism patients, the study also compared T-cell repertoires from thyroid tissue with T-cell repertoires from blood. According to the paper, TCR Vbeta CDR3 sequencing was carried out on some 130 peripheral blood samples, which came from about 45 ophthalmopathy, under 80 hyperthyroidism and about 17 progressor patients. General study outcomes and caveats: Most expanded thyroid clonotypes (frequency above 0.001) were also detected in blood, a finding suggesting that blood repertoires may reflect thyroid immune responses. In validation, the model predicted progression to ophthalmopathy a median of roughly 6.2 months before onset, with roughly 68% sensitivity and nearly 75% specificity. No statistical method was used to fix the sample size in advance, and group allocation was not hidden from the investigators. A 13 V-J signature model separated ophthalmopathy from stable hyperthyroidism, with roughly 88% sensitivity and just under 84% specificity in cross-validation and 80%/75% in testing.

Amplification of TCR beta CDR3 regions was carried out from RNA transcripts. A first-round RT-PCR of the TCR CDR3 used the HTBI primer set with the Qiagen OneStep RT-PCR kit. The libraries were constructed in a second round of multiplex PCR and then size-selected and purified. Paired-end sequencing of the libraries was performed with 100 bp reads on an Illumina HiSeq2000. Per the source publication's procedure: SOAPnuke was used to process the raw data, throwing out any read that contained adapters or uncalled bases, had a mean Phred below 15, or lacked an exact constant-primer or identifier match. COPE v1.2.5 was used to merge high-quality paired reads, and clonotypes were defined as unique nucleotide sequences. MiTCR v1.1 was used to align clonotypes to the IMGT TRBV, TRBD and TRBJ reference segments. The analysis was restricted to V-J combinations with a frequency above 0.0001, which together covered 99% to 99.2% of the repertoires. A TCS score was defined as the ratio between F50 (clonal expansion) and ExV (chaos), using BLOSUM62-based TCRdist between CDR3 peptides within each V-J. Welch's t-statistics and random forest reduced some 510 V-J features to 13, which were used in a naive Bayes classifier (R e1071). TCRdb applied fastp at Q25 and MiXCR to the public reads, then kept only in-frame beta chains. Rows merge per CDR3 protein into single entries with the most common DNA and genes. It is TCRdb's table, rather than the study itself, that gives the V and J calls and clone size. The sample table records hundreds of thousands of distinct CDR3 sequences; around 24% of these occur just once. The ten largest clones represent 11% of the sample.

In the ophthalmopathy patients, disease was moderately to severely active, with a Clinical Activity Score of 3 or more, a NOSPECS grade of 4 or more, and a duration of less than 3 months. Patients with uncontrolled infections, other autoimmune diseases, pregnancy or lactation were excluded. Diagnoses were established on the basis of clinical symptoms, serum thyroxine and TRAb, thyroid ultrasound, and orbital computed tomography. Ficoll-Paque density gradient centrifugation was used to isolate PBMCs from approximately 11 ml of fresh peripheral blood. Total RNA was extracted using Trizol reagent, and RNA quality was assessed on an Agilent 2100 Bioanalyzer. This TCR derives from a woman in her thirties with Graves' ophthalmopathy. The sequencing sample was made of blood.

The nucleotide sequence is given as TGTGCCTCCCGGGGTTCTGATGGCTACACCTTC. It translates as CASRGSDGYTF. The chain is made from TRBV9 and TRBJ1-2; the D gene lacks a confident call. V was cut back by 10 bases and J by 6 bases, leaving a gap of 13 bases between them. For CDR1 and CDR2, the germline V gene lists SGDLS and YYNGEE. The CDR3 starts with the cysteine, ends with the phenylalanine, and has 11 residues. Of the read, only the CDR3 DNA is kept; its 33 bases are in frame from base 1.